This T cell receptor beta chain was observed in a study of early T cells in non-severe SARS-CoV-2 infection. TCRdb re-called the 5' RACE reads with MiXCR, one entry per CDR3 protein. This table has about 48,000 distinct CDR3 sequences, 7.7% appearing once. This clonotype was recorded a few times. The V gene end was trimmed by 0 bases and the J gene end by 6 bases; junction bases not matched to a gene: 8. The length of the CDR3 is 15 residues. Looked up from germline, CDR1 is DFQATT and CDR2 is SNEGSKA (reference sequence). The sample consisted of whole blood. The clonotype originates from an adult who was a healthcare worker with PCR-confirmed SARS-CoV-2 infection or an uninfected control (not recorded which). The rearrangement links TRBV20-1 to TRBJ2-1, with 7 bases lining up with TRBD1. CDR3 in DNA: TGCAGTGCTAGAGATCGAGGACAGGTCCCCAATGAGCAGTTCTTC. Protein sequence: CSARDRGQVPNEQFF.